The T cell receptor (beta chain) under discussion was sequenced for a study of T cells in Graves' hyperthyroidism and ophthalmopathy. In the case of this clonotype: Its antigen is undetermined. A read error may be the cause here, since a much bigger clone is one base away.

Germline CDR1 reads LNHDA; CDR2 reads SQIVND (reference sequence). Trimming left V 5 bases short and J 0 bases short, with 17 bases between. This CDR3 has 16 amino acids. General study findings and limits: The authors' 13 V-J model separated ophthalmopathy from stable hyperthyroidism.

Using RNA transcripts as the source, TCR beta CDR3 regions were amplified. The primer set for the first-round RT-PCR of the TCR CDR3 was HTBI. TCRdb fed the multiplex PCR reads into MiXCR, producing one record per CDR3 protein. This sample has 300,000 to 450,000 distinct CDR3 sequences, with 14% found just once. The TCR was taken from a woman aged 55-69 years with Graves' hyperthyroidism. Sequencing was performed on blood. The V and J genes are TRBV19 and TRBJ2-7, with a weak D call TRBD1 (5 bases). The CDR3 sequence is CASSLGGASGSYEQYF. Here the CDR3 DNA reads TGTGCCAGTAGTCTCGGTGGGGCATCGGGCTCCTACGAGCAGTACTTC.